The 20 T cell receptor beta chains reported below all come from one sample, sequenced in a study of blood T cell repertoires in COVID-19. Clones were read by immunoSEQ multiplex PCR, and TCRdb kept only the in-frame ones, dropping some. The data contain roughly 180,000 clones, under 90% of them singletons. The sample comprised peripheral blood. Receptors were obtained from a human donor in a cohort sampled during active COVID-19.

This chain joins TRBV19 and TRBJ2-7; the D gene is possibly TRBD2 (5 bases). Trimming left V 5 bases short and J 5 bases short, with 10 bases between. CDR3 length: 12 residues. The germline gives CDR1 LNHDA, CDR2 SQIVND (reference sequence). In nucleotides, the CDR3 is TGTGCCAGTAGTTCGAGGGCTGACGAGCAGTACTTC. It specifies CASSSRADEQYF.

This chain uses TRBV5-1 with TRBJ2-5; 8 bases agree with TRBD2. V shed 1 base, J shed 6 bases, and the junction held 11 bases outside the gene matches. The CDR3 contains 16 residues. Germline values: CDR1 SGHRS, CDR2 YFSETQ. CDR3 nucleotide sequence: TGCGCCAGCAGCTTGATCGGGGGGGCCGAATTCCAGACCCAGTACTTC. Translating gives CASSLIGGAEFQTQYF.

The chain joins TRBV11-2 to TRBJ2-5, with a weak D call TRBD2 (5 bases). The V gene lost 1 base and the J gene lost 5 bases, with 11 bases spanning the gap. The CDR3 has 14 amino acids. Germline V gene lookup returns CDR1 SGHAT and CDR2 FQNNGV. The CDR3 coding sequence is TGTGCCAGCAGCTTAGGGTCTAGCCGGGAGACCCAGTACTTC. It translates to CASSLGSSRETQYF.

The chain recombines TRBV7-3 with TRBJ2-3; 7 positions agree with TRBD1. The CDR3 totals 15 residues. Germline V CDR1 and CDR2: SGHTA, FQGTGA. V dropped 2 bases and J dropped 2; count of bases not matched to a gene: 4. This CDR3 reads CASSLVGTDTDTQYF. The CDR3 bases are TGTGCCAGCAGCTTAGTTGGGACAGACACAGATACGCAGTATTTT.

The chain links TRBV5-5 to TRBJ2-1; unclear D gene. The CDR3 runs 14 residues. Per germline, CDR1 SGHKS and CDR2 YYEKEE (reference sequence). V was clipped by 0 bases and J by 0 bases, with 4 bases between them. The CDR3 region is CASSLVVSYNEQFF. CDR3 nucleotides: TGTGCCAGCAGCTTGGTCGTCTCCTACAATGAGCAGTTCTTC.

The chain links TRBV29-1 to TRBJ2-1, with 7 bases identical to TRBD2. This CDR3 spans 13 amino acids. Germline loops: CDR1 SQVTM, CDR2 ANQGSEA. V dropped 7 bases and J dropped 11; count of bases not matched to a gene: 14. DNA for the CDR3: TGCAGCGCCTCATCACTAGCGCCCGACCAGCAGTTCTTC. Translated: CSASSLAPDQQFF.

This rearrangement joins TRBV4-2 to TRBJ2-1, with D maybe TRBD1 (6 bases). The germline V gene has CDR1 LGHNA and CDR2 YNFKEQ. The CDR3 extends over 20 amino acids. V lost 3 bases, J lost 0 bases, and 24 bases lay in between. CDR3 in amino acids: CASSHASGHVRYPSYNEQFF. DNA for the CDR3: TGTGCCAGCAGCCATGCGTCGGGACATGTTAGGTACCCCTCCTACAATGAGCAGTTCTTC.

V is TRBV18 and J is TRBJ2-5, with 10 nucleotides matching TRBD1. V lost 6 bases, J lost 4 bases, and 11 bases stayed unmatched. CDR3 length: 16 residues. Germline V gives CDR1 KGHSH, CDR2 LQKENI. In nucleotides, the CDR3 is TGTGCCAGCTCTGTAAACCGGGACAGGGGACCAGAGACCCAGTACTTC. Translation: CASSVNRDRGPETQYF.

The rearrangement joins TRBV18 to TRBJ1-3, with D unresolved. Germline CDR1 reads KGHSH; CDR2 reads LQKENI. Trimming removed 1 base from V and 1 base from J, with 5 bases in between. This CDR3 contains 14 residues. The CDR3: CASSPRRSGNTIYF. The CDR3 DNA is TGTGCCAGCTCACCACGGAGGTCTGGAAACACCATATATTTT.

The chain is built from TRBV21-1 and TRBJ1-5; TRBD1 reflects the table's D call only, with no check against the DNA. TRBV21-1 corresponds to a pseudogene. This CDR3 contains 17 residues. In DNA form, the CDR3 reads TGTGCCAGGACAAGGGCAGGGTTGATCCTAAGCAATCAGCCCCAGCATTTT. Residues: CARTRAGLILSNQPQHF.

The table lists this clone with a count of one. This chain uses TRBV19 with TRBJ1-5; possible D gene TRBD1, 6 bases. V lost 5 bases, J lost 0 bases, and 11 bases lay in between. CDR1 is LNHDA and CDR2 is SQIVND in the germline V gene (reference sequence). This CDR3 has 15 amino acids. The CDR3 sequence is CASSPRQASNQPQHF. The CDR3 coding sequence is TGTGCCAGTAGTCCAAGACAGGCTAGCAATCAGCCCCAGCATTTT.

This rearrangement joins TRBV10-1 to TRBJ2-5, with 7 bases lining up with TRBD1. Germline V gene sequence: CDR1 WNHNN, CDR2 SYGVQD (reference sequence). The junction had 6 bases not matched to a gene; V was cut back by 6 bases and J by 5 bases. The CDR3 contains 13 residues. The DNA of the CDR3 is TGCGCCAGCAGCTCCGGACAGGCGGAGACCCAGTACTTC. Amino acid sequence: CASSSGQAETQYF.

The chain combines TRBV7-2 with TRBJ1-5; D may be TRBD1 (5 bases). Germline CDR1 SGHTA, CDR2 FQGNSA. This CDR3 region has 14 residues. The V end lost 5 bases, the J end lost 0 bases, and 8 bases lay between the germline ends. The CDR3 loop is CASSGRDSNQPQHF. The CDR3 DNA sequence: TGTGCCAGCAGCGGCAGGGATAGCAATCAGCCCCAGCATTTT.

The chain employs TRBV30 and TRBJ2-2; D not certain. This CDR3 is built from 13 residues. Between the trimmed V and J ends, which lost 5 bases and 0 bases, there was a span of 7 bases. The germline CDR1 and CDR2 sequences are GTSNPN and SVGIG (reference sequence). For the CDR3, the DNA is TGTGCCTGGGGTTTCGCGAACACCGGGGAGCTGTTTTTT. Translated: CAWGFANTGELFF.

The chain employs TRBV7-9 and TRBJ1-3; D uncertain. The V end lost 1 base, the J end lost 0 bases, and 10 bases lay between the germline ends. The CDR3 sequence is 16 residues long. Germline loops: CDR1 SEHNR, CDR2 FQNEAQ (reference sequence). The chain's CDR3 is CASSLEAGTSGNTIYF. The CDR3 nucleotides read TGTGCCAGCAGCTTAGAGGCAGGAACCTCTGGAAACACCATATATTTT.

The chain couples TRBV18 to TRBJ1-4; weak D call: TRBD1 (6 bases). Between the trimmed V and J ends, which lost 2 bases and 6 bases, there was a span of 7 bases. This CDR3 has 13 residues. The germline V gene has CDR1 KGHSH and CDR2 LQKENI. CDR3 protein: CASSPNRDEKLFF. In nucleotides, the CDR3 is TGTGCCAGCTCACCAAACAGGGATGAAAAACTGTTTTTT. The variable domain in full, with the rest retrieved from reference TRBV18 and TRBJ1-4, is NAGVMQNPRHLVRRRGQEARLRCSPMKGHSHVYWYRQLPEEGLKFMVYLQKENIIDESGMPKERFSAEFPKEGPSILRIQQVVRGDSAAYFCASSPNRDEKLFFGSGTQLSVL.

The CDR3 DNA sequence: TGTGCCAGCAGTGAAGAAGACAGGTCTTTGTTTGGCTACACCTTC. Protein sequence: CASSEEDRSLFGYTF. The rearrangement joins TRBV6-1 to TRBJ1-2, with D perhaps TRBD1 (6 bases). The germline V and J ends were trimmed by 1 base and 7 bases, with 16 bases remaining between them. The germline V gene encodes CDR1 MNHNS and CDR2 SASEGT. This CDR3 is built from 15 residues.

V usage is TRBV5-1 and J usage is TRBJ1-1; D unresolved. In germline, CDR1 is SGHRS, CDR2 YFSETQ. Trimming removed 0 bases from V and 1 base from J, with 7 bases in between. The CDR3 consists of 14 residues. The CDR3 bases are TGCGCCAGCAGCTTGGACGGTAAGAACACTGAAGCTTTCTTT. It codes for CASSLDGKNTEAFF.

This sequence joins TRBV7-9 and TRBJ2-7, with D perhaps TRBD1 (5 bases). The length of the CDR3 is 16 residues. Per the germline V gene, CDR1 is SEHNR and CDR2 is FQNEAQ (reference sequence). Trimming shortened V by 5 bases and J by 3 bases, and 20 bases separated the two germline ends. CDR3 sequence reads: CASSPRPTVNYYEQYF. The CDR3 coding sequence is TGTGCCAGCAGCCCCCGCCCGACAGTAAACTACTACGAGCAGTACTTC.

The V gene is TRBV29-1, the J gene TRBJ2-2; TRBD2 matches at 8 bases. Germline V lookup: CDR1 SQVTM, CDR2 ANQGSEA. This CDR3 is built from 14 residues. V lost 4 bases to trimming and J lost 5 bases; unmatched junction nucleotides: 6. CDR3 bases: TGCAGCGTTGCGGCGGGGGGCAATACCGGGGAGCTGTTTTTT. Protein product: CSVAAGGNTGELFF.